These 32 T cell receptor beta chains originate from one sample sequenced in a study of blood T cell repertoires in COVID-19. This table comes from immunoSEQ multiplex PCR, and its TCRdb copy is limited to in-frame clones, with some not included. Altogether around 130,000 clones are present, more than 90% being singletons, with the ten largest covering approximately 4.6%. Sequencing was done on a sample of peripheral blood. Every receptor here comes from a man aged 55 to 69 with COVID-19, enrolled during active disease.

This CDR3 reads CASSHQTQGARQFF. The CDR3 DNA is TGTGCCAGCAGCCATCAAACTCAGGGGGCACGGCAGTTCTTC. The chain combines TRBV5-4 with TRBJ2-1, with 8 bases lining up with TRBD1. Looked up from germline, CDR1 is SGHNT and CDR2 is YYREEE (reference sequence). J was trimmed by 12 bases and V by 4 bases; bases with no gene match: 12. The length of the CDR3 is 14 residues.

The gene calls are TRBV7-2 and TRBJ2-5; TRBD1 agrees at 7 bases. Looked up from germline, CDR1 is SGHTA and CDR2 is FQGNSA. Unmatched junction bases numbered 7, after V lost 7 bases and J lost 2 bases. The CDR3 extends over 14 amino acids. The CDR3 nucleotides read TGTGCCAGCATCTCAGAGGGGGCACAAGAGACCCAGTACTTC. This encodes CASISEGAQETQYF.

This sequence joins TRBV2 and TRBJ1-2; D possibly corresponds to TRBD1 (6 bases). V was shortened by 6 bases and J by 8 bases, with 13 bases between the two germline ends. In germline, CDR1 is SNHLY, CDR2 FYNNEI. The CDR3 length is 12 residues. The CDR3 DNA sequence: TGTGCCAGCAGGGTAGGGGGTGAAGGCTACACCTTC. Protein: CASRVGGEGYTF.

This clone was seen just once. The chain joins TRBV4-2 to TRBJ2-1; 10 bases align to TRBD2. This CDR3 has 15 amino acids. Germline V gene sequence: CDR1 LGHNA, CDR2 YNFKEQ. J gave up 8 bases and V 6 bases, and 10 bases lay outside the gene matches. CDR3 sequence reads: CASRPLAGERYEQFF. In DNA, the CDR3 is TGTGCCAGCAGACCTCTAGCGGGAGAGAGGTATGAGCAGTTCTTC.

The DNA for the CDR3 is TGTGCCAGCAGAGACTCTTACTCCTACGAGCAGTACTTC. Translating it yields CASRDSYSYEQYF. V usage is TRBV11-3 and J usage is TRBJ2-7; D call uncertain. The CDR3 is 13 residues long. In germline, CDR1 is SGHNT, CDR2 YENEEA. Deletions cut 6 bases from V and 0 bases from J, with 9 bases between.

The J gene is TRBJ2-1, the V gene TRBV7-9; TRBD2 aligns across 9 bases. This CDR3 contains 15 residues. The germline V gene encodes CDR1 SEHNR and CDR2 FQNEAQ (reference sequence). V lost 5 bases to trimming and J lost 4 bases; unmatched junction nucleotides: 6. The CDR3 DNA sequence: TGTGCCAGCAGCCCAACTAGCGGGTCTTACAATGAGCAGTTCTTC. Translation gives CASSPTSGSYNEQFF. The whole variable domain, filled in from reference TRBV7-9 and TRBJ2-1, reads DTGVSQNPRHKITKRGQNVTFRCDPISEHNRLYWYRQTLGQGPEFLTYFQNEAQLEKSRLLSDRFSAERPKGSFSTLEIQRTEQGDSAMYLCASSPTSGSYNEQFFGPGTRLTVL.

This sequence joins TRBV24-1 and TRBJ2-5; a weak D match, TRBD2 (7 bases). Germline V gives CDR1 KGHDR, CDR2 SFDVKD. The length of the CDR3 is 11 residues. V was cut by 9 bases and J by 11 bases, with 15 bases left in between. The CDR3 protein is CATGGASPQYF. The CDR3 DNA is TGTGCCACCGGGGGGGCCAGTCCACAGTACTTC.

The V gene is TRBV5-1, the J gene TRBJ2-3; unclear D gene. CDR3 size: 16 residues. Germline V gene sequence: CDR1 SGHRS, CDR2 YFSETQ. V lost 0 bases, J lost 1 base, and 12 bases lay in between. CDR3 sequence: CASSLGPGLGTDTQYF. The DNA for the CDR3 is TGCGCCAGCAGCTTGGGACCAGGTCTCGGCACAGATACGCAGTATTTT.

V usage is TRBV7-2 and J usage is TRBJ2-7; possible D gene TRBD1, 6 bases. CDR3 length: 14 amino acids. V lost 4 bases and J lost 0, with 10 bases in between. CDR1 and CDR2 (germline): SGHTA, FQGNSA. The CDR3: CASSSDSSSYEQYF. The CDR3 DNA sequence: TGTGCCAGCAGCTCGGACAGCAGCTCCTACGAGCAGTACTTC.

The chain links TRBV5-4 to TRBJ2-3, with 7 bases fitting TRBD1. V was clipped by 10 bases and J by 0 bases; unmatched bases: 5. From germline, CDR1 is SGHNT and CDR2 YYREEE (reference sequence). This CDR3 contains 13 residues. In DNA form, the CDR3 reads TGTGCCGAAGGGACAGAAAGCACAGATACGCAGTATTTT. Translated: CAEGTESTDTQYF.

The J gene is TRBJ2-7, the V gene TRBV18; 10 nucleotides line up with TRBD1. CDR1 and CDR2 (germline): KGHSH, LQKENI. The CDR3 has 14 residues. V gave up 5 bases and J gave up 2 bases; unmatched junction bases: 3. The CDR3 DNA sequence: TGTGCCAGCTCATCCGGGACAGGGGCCTACGAGCAGTACTTC. Translated: CASSSGTGAYEQYF.

The V and J genes are TRBV10-1 and TRBJ1-3; D is perhaps TRBD1 (5 bases). Trimming shortened V by 3 bases and J by 0 bases, and 15 bases separated the two germline ends. The CDR3 is 17 residues long. The V gene's germline CDR1 is WNHNN and CDR2 SYGVQD (reference sequence). CDR3 DNA sequence: TGCGCCAGCAGTGAAAAGGGGAACAGAGCCTCTGGAAACACCATATATTTT. Its translation: CASSEKGNRASGNTIYF.

This clone was seen only a few times. The J gene is TRBJ2-5, the V gene TRBV7-7, with D tentatively TRBD2 (5 bases). The length of the CDR3 is 14 residues. Looked up from germline, CDR1 is SSHAT and CDR2 is FNYEAQ (reference sequence). V was pared by 2 bases and J by 4 bases, with 11 bases between. CDR3 nucleotides: TGTGCCAGCAGCTTACTCGGGGTCCGAGAGACCCAGTACTTC. This encodes CASSLLGVRETQYF.

This clone came up once. The chain employs TRBV7-3 and TRBJ2-1; 9 bases are shared with TRBD2. The CDR3 is made up of 16 amino acids. The germline CDR1 and CDR2 sequences are SGHTA and FQGTGA. V trimming: 1 base; J trimming: 2 bases; junction bases outside the gene matches: 3. The CDR3 DNA is TGTGCCAGCAGCTTAAGAGGCGGGAGGGCCTACAATGAGCAGTTCTTC. It translates to CASSLRGGRAYNEQFF.

This clone is a singleton in its sample. The CDR3 sequence: CASSYDSSYNEQFF. The CDR3 DNA sequence: TGTGCCAGCAGTTATGACAGCTCCTACAATGAGCAGTTCTTC. The chain combines TRBV9 with TRBJ2-1; TRBD1 is a possible D gene (5 bases). Germline assignment: CDR1 SGDLS and CDR2 YYNGEE. V lost 5 bases and J 0 bases, leaving 9 bases between the germline ends. The CDR3 extends over 14 amino acids.

V gene TRBV11-3 combines with J gene TRBJ2-3; tentative D call: TRBD1 (5 bases). Germline V lookup: CDR1 SGHNT, CDR2 YENEEA. V lost 0 bases and J 4 bases, leaving 11 bases between the germline ends. This CDR3 contains 15 residues. This chain's CDR3 is CASSLEQAQPDTQYF. CDR3 in DNA: TGTGCCAGCAGCTTAGAACAGGCCCAGCCAGATACGCAGTATTTT.

The rearrangement links TRBV19 to TRBJ2-7, with 8 bases fitting TRBD2. With V trimmed by 5 bases and J by 0 bases, 9 bases remained unmatched. Germline values: CDR1 LNHDA, CDR2 SQIVND (reference sequence). The CDR3 is 16 amino acids. CDR3 protein: CASSLRLAGPSYEQYF. CDR3 nucleotide sequence: TGTGCCAGTAGTCTTCGGCTAGCGGGCCCCTCCTACGAGCAGTACTTC.

The chain has TRBV18 and TRBJ1-2; D call uncertain. V dropped 1 base and J dropped 0 bases, with 21 bases sitting between them. Germline V CDR1 and CDR2: KGHSH, LQKENI. The CDR3 sequence is 19 residues long. The CDR3 sequence: CASSPRGGPNTDSNYGYTF. In nucleotides, the CDR3 is TGTGCCAGCTCACCACGGGGAGGTCCCAATACCGATTCTAACTATGGCTACACCTTC.

The chain has TRBV2 and TRBJ1-1, with a weak D call TRBD1 (6 bases). The CDR3 extends over 13 amino acids. Per germline, CDR1 SNHLY and CDR2 FYNNEI. With 7 bases removed from V and 3 bases from J, the gap between germline ends came to 12 bases. DNA for the CDR3: TGTGCCAGCACGGCGGCAGGGGACACTGAAGCTTTCTTT. Translating gives CASTAAGDTEAFF.

The chain has TRBV7-9 and TRBJ2-7; tentatively, D is TRBD1 (5 bases). The CDR3 runs 14 residues. Germline V CDR1 and CDR2: SEHNR, FQNEAQ (reference sequence). Trimming took 4 bases from V and 2 from J, leaving 12 bases between them. CDR3 loop: CASSSGKGTYEQYF. The DNA for the CDR3 is TGTGCCAGCAGCTCAGGGAAGGGGACCTACGAGCAGTACTTC.

The chain carries TRBV28 and TRBJ1-5; 7 bases are a match to TRBD1. The germline CDR1 and CDR2 sequences are MDHEN and SYDVKM. J was trimmed by 5 bases and V by 1 base; bases with no gene match: 5. This CDR3 has 15 amino acids. The CDR3 spells CASSLSTGMHQPQHF. The CDR3 DNA reads as TGTGCCAGCAGTTTATCGACAGGGATGCATCAGCCCCAGCATTTT.

The chain has TRBV6-1 and TRBJ1-2; 11 bases fit TRBD1. The trim removed 3 bases at V and 1 base at J, leaving 4 bases unmatched. This CDR3 has 16 residues. Germline V lookup: CDR1 MNHNS, CDR2 SASEGT. The CDR3 DNA sequence: TGTGCCAGCAGTGACTGGACAGGGGGCGGTAACTATGGCTACACCTTC. It translates to CASSDWTGGGNYGYTF.

The J gene is TRBJ2-3, the V gene TRBV27; TRBD2 matches 9 bases. The CDR3 contains 14 residues. Germline V lookup: CDR1 MNHEY, CDR2 SMNVEV (reference sequence). Trimming at V came to 5 bases and at J to 1 base, leaving 1 base not matched to a gene. This CDR3 reads CASSRLAGTDTQYF. Written as DNA, the CDR3 is TGTGCCAGCAGTAGACTAGCGGGCACAGATACGCAGTATTTT.

This clone was detected ten times or more. CDR3 amino acids: CASSSPGDRGQDSPLHF. CDR3 nucleotides: TGTGCCAGCAGCTCCCCAGGGGACAGGGGGCAGGATTCACCCCTCCACTTT. The chain combines TRBV7-3 with TRBJ1-6, with 12 bases that match TRBD1. Trimming removed 4 bases from V and 8 bases from J; junction bases left unmatched: 9. The CDR3 consists of 17 residues. Germline CDR1 SGHTA, CDR2 FQGTGA.

The CDR3 DNA reads TGTGCCACCGCTCAGGGAGGGGGACGGCCCCAGCATTTT. Amino acid sequence: CATAQGGGRPQHF. The chain is built from TRBV15 and TRBJ1-5, with a tentative D call TRBD1 (6 bases). Germline lookup yields CDR1 LNHNV and CDR2 YYDKDF (reference sequence). CDR3 length: 13 amino acids. V lost 8 bases and J 9 bases, leaving 17 bases between the germline ends.

The CDR3 DNA reads as TGTGCCAGCAGTGAGAGAGAAGGGGGCTATGAGCAGTTCTTC. Encoded protein: CASSEREGGYEQFF. This chain connects TRBV2 to TRBJ2-1; 7 bases match TRBD1. V dropped 3 bases and J dropped 8; count of bases not matched to a gene: 7. The germline V gene encodes CDR1 SNHLY and CDR2 FYNNEI. The CDR3 has 14 amino acids.

V usage is TRBV5-4 and J usage is TRBJ1-2, with 10 bases that match TRBD1. The CDR3 is 16 amino acids. V shed 4 bases and J 4 bases; nucleotides not matched to a gene: 10. The germline V gene has CDR1 SGHNT and CDR2 YYREEE (reference sequence). CDR3 in amino acids: CASSRPDRGFAYGYTF. The DNA of the CDR3 is TGTGCCAGCAGCCGGCCGGACAGGGGGTTTGCCTATGGCTACACCTTC.

The rearrangement joins TRBV6-2 or TRBV6-3 to TRBJ2-5, with D perhaps TRBD2 (5 bases). CDR1 and CDR2 (germline): MNHEY, SVGEGT. The V and J ends lost 0 bases and 2 bases respectively, with 13 bases between them. CDR3 length: 16 residues. The CDR3, as DNA: TGTGCCAGCAGTTACTCTCCCAGAGCGGATCAAGAGACCCAGTACTTC. This codes for CASSYSPRADQETQYF.

This chain links TRBV19 with TRBJ1-5; tentatively, D is TRBD1 (6 bases). This CDR3 spans 16 amino acids. Germline-derived CDR1 and CDR2 are LNHDA and SQIVND (reference sequence). Trimming removed 6 bases at V and 2 bases at J, with 17 bases between. Here the CDR3 DNA reads TGTGCCAGTAGCCGACTACTGGCAGGGGGCAATCAGCCCCAGCATTTT. This gives the protein CASSRLLAGGNQPQHF.

CDR3 nucleotide sequence: TGCGCCAGCAGAGCCCGTAGCTCCTATAATTCACCCCTCCACTTT. This encodes CASRARSSYNSPLHF. The chain carries TRBV5-1 and TRBJ1-6; D ambiguous. V lost 5 bases and J lost 0, with 9 bases in between. The CDR3 extends over 15 amino acids. The germline gives CDR1 SGHRS, CDR2 YFSETQ.

In nucleotides, the CDR3 is TGTGCCAGCAGCCCCGGGGACAGGGGGCATAATGAGCAGTTCTTC. Translated: CASSPGDRGHNEQFF. The chain has TRBV3-1 (or the pseudogene TRBV3-2) and TRBJ2-1, with 12 bases that match TRBD1. The germline gives CDR1 LGHDT, CDR2 YNNKEL (reference sequence). This CDR3 has 15 amino acids. Trimming removed 4 bases from V and 7 bases from J; junction bases left unmatched: 5.

The V and J genes are TRBV6-5 and TRBJ2-1, with 7 bases matching TRBD1. The length of the CDR3 is 15 residues. With 4 bases clipped from V and 5 bases from J, the junction kept 8 bases outside the gene matches. In germline, CDR1 is MNHEY, CDR2 SVGAGI. The CDR3 protein is CASSFRGQKNNEQFF. CDR3 coding DNA: TGTGCCAGCAGTTTCAGGGGACAGAAAAACAATGAGCAGTTCTTC.